This T cell receptor beta chain was recovered during a study of blood T cell repertoires in COVID-19. Using immunoSEQ multiplex PCR, the repertoire was profiled, and TCRdb retains in-frame clones only, with some absent. The table has under 25,000 clones, 70% to 90% seen once. The CDR3 runs to 14 residues. Germline CDR1 reads SGHAT; CDR2 reads FQNNGV. V gave up 8 bases and J gave up 1 base; unmatched junction bases: 3. This TCR came from a human donor with active COVID-19. The donor label of this sample is uncertain. This chain joins TRBV11-2 and TRBJ2-2, with 8 bases aligning to TRBD2. Material: peripheral blood. The CDR3 region has the DNA TGTGCCAGCCGACGGGGGGGGAACACCGGGGAGCTGTTTTTT. Its translation is CASRRGGNTGELFF.